This T cell receptor (beta chain) was captured in a study of blood T cell repertoires in COVID-19. Study details: Researchers got acute and convalescent COVID-19 samples from the United States, Italy and Spain.

Measured with immunoSEQ multiplex PCR; TCRdb has only the in-frame clones, and not every one. Here the sample spans approximately 250,000 clones, nearly 90% being singletons. The V gene's germline CDR1 is KGHDR and CDR2 SFDVKD. This CDR3 contains 16 residues. The ends lost 0 bases at V and 0 bases at J; junction bases unmatched: 2. Each participant's cohort was designated according to participant-reported clinical history. Cohort 3 donors counted as recovered after two negative PCRs, clearance, or resolved symptoms. This chain links TRBV24-1 with TRBJ2-5, with TRBD2 matching 8 bases. The sequencing input was PBMCs or T cells enriched from blood (not recorded which). This receptor was taken from a woman under 40 who had recovered from COVID-19. In DNA form, the CDR3 reads TGTGCCACCAGTGATTTGCAGACTAGCGACCAAGAGACCCAGTACTTC. It codes for CATSDLQTSDQETQYF.